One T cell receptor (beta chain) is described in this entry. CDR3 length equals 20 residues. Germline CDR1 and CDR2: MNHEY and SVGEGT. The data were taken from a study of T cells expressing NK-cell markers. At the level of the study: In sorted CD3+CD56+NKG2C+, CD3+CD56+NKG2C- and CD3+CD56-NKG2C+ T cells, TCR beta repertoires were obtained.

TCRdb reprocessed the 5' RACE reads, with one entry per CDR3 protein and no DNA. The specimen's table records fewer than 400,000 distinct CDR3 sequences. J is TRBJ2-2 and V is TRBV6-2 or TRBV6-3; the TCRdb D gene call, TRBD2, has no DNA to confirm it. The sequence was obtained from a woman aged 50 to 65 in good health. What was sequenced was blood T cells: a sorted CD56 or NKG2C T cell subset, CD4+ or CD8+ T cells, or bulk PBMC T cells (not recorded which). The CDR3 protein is CASRFNSGLAGEWNTGELFF.